Listed below are T cell receptor beta chains from one sample, sequenced in a study of CD8+ T cells in alopecia areata. Using immunoSEQ multiplex PCR, the repertoire was profiled, and TCRdb retains in-frame clones only, with some absent. The sample has 130,000 to 150,000 clones; 45% to 60% are singletons. The input for sequencing was CD4+ T cells sorted from blood, taken at week 0. All receptors derive from a human donor with alopecia areata. The CDR3 runs from the conserved cysteine through the conserved F or W. Each record gives: clone size, J gene, D gene, V gene, CDR3 DNA, CDR3 protein. D genes are given only for firm matches. Clone size, where shown, is once, few, many, or a class for clones that have expanded.

clone_size: -
j_call: TRBJ2-2
d_call: TRBD2
v_call: TRBV18
cdr3_nt: TGTGCCAGCTCATGGGGACTAGCGGCGAACACCGGGGAGCTGTTTTTT
cdr3_aa: CASSWGLAANTGELFF

clone_size: -
j_call: TRBJ2-5
d_call: -
v_call: TRBV30
cdr3_nt: TGTGCCTGGAGTGTAACGAGCCAAGAGACCCAGTACTTC
cdr3_aa: CAWSVTSQETQYF

clone_size: -
j_call: TRBJ2-6
d_call: -
v_call: TRBV5-1
cdr3_nt: TGCGCCAGCAGCGGCGATGGTTCTGGGGCCAACGTCCTGACTTTC
cdr3_aa: CASSGDGSGANVLTF

clone_size: -
j_call: TRBJ2-6
d_call: TRBD1
v_call: TRBV4-3
cdr3_nt: TGCGCCAGCAGCCAAGGGCGGGACAGGGGGTCTGGGGCCAACGTCCTGACTTTC
cdr3_aa: CASSQGRDRGSGANVLTF

clone_size: -
j_call: TRBJ1-2
d_call: -
v_call: TRBV27
cdr3_nt: TGTGCCAGCAGTCTTTCATCCGGCAGGGACTATGGCTACACCTTC
cdr3_aa: CASSLSSGRDYGYTF

clone_size: -
j_call: TRBJ2-5
d_call: TRBD2
v_call: TRBV5-4
cdr3_nt: TGTGCCAGCAGCTTGGCCCCGGCGGGAGGGCCAGAGACCCAGTACTTC
cdr3_aa: CASSLAPAGGPETQYF

clone_size: -
j_call: TRBJ1-1
d_call: TRBD1
v_call: TRBV29-1
cdr3_nt: TGCAGCGTGGGACAGGGTAGTGGTGAAGCTTTCTTT
cdr3_aa: CSVGQGSGEAFF

clone_size: -
j_call: TRBJ1-1
d_call: -
v_call: TRBV27
cdr3_nt: TGTGCCAGCAGCCCTTCAGTGAACACTGAAGCTTTCTTT
cdr3_aa: CASSPSVNTEAFF

clone_size: -
j_call: TRBJ1-5
d_call: -
v_call: TRBV21-1
cdr3_nt: TGTGCCAGCAGCAAAGCCCAGAGCAATCAGCCCCAGCATTTT
cdr3_aa: CASSKAQSNQPQHF

clone_size: -
j_call: TRBJ2-3
d_call: TRBD2
v_call: TRBV5-1
cdr3_nt: TGCGCCAGCAGCTTGGCCGAGACTAGCGGGACTGATACGCAGTATTTT
cdr3_aa: CASSLAETSGTDTQYF

clone_size: -
j_call: TRBJ2-1
d_call: TRBD2
v_call: TRBV30
cdr3_nt: TGTGCCTGGATAACGGGGGGACCCTACAATGAGCAGTTCTTC
cdr3_aa: CAWITGGPYNEQFF

clone_size: -
j_call: TRBJ1-1
d_call: TRBD1
v_call: TRBV30
cdr3_nt: TGTGCCTGGAGTGTACCTGACAGGGGAAACACTGAAGCTTTCTTT
cdr3_aa: CAWSVPDRGNTEAFF

clone_size: -
j_call: TRBJ2-5
d_call: TRBD1
v_call: TRBV4-1
cdr3_nt: TGCGCCAGCAGCCAAGATGTAGGCAGGGGGCGAAGAGAGACCCAGTACTTC
cdr3_aa: CASSQDVGRGRRETQYF

clone_size: -
j_call: TRBJ2-7
d_call: TRBD2
v_call: TRBV5-4
cdr3_nt: TGTGCCAGCAGCTTGGTGGGACTACCTTCCTACGAGCAGTACTTC
cdr3_aa: CASSLVGLPSYEQYF

clone_size: -
j_call: TRBJ2-7
d_call: -
v_call: TRBV30
cdr3_nt: TGTGCCTGGAGTGTACCCCGGCAGGGTTACGAGCAGTACTTC
cdr3_aa: CAWSVPRQGYEQYF

clone_size: few
j_call: TRBJ2-2
d_call: TRBD1
v_call: TRBV30
cdr3_nt: TGTGCCTGTCAGGGGGTGGCAACGAACACCGGGGAGCTGTTTTTT
cdr3_aa: CACQGVATNTGELFF